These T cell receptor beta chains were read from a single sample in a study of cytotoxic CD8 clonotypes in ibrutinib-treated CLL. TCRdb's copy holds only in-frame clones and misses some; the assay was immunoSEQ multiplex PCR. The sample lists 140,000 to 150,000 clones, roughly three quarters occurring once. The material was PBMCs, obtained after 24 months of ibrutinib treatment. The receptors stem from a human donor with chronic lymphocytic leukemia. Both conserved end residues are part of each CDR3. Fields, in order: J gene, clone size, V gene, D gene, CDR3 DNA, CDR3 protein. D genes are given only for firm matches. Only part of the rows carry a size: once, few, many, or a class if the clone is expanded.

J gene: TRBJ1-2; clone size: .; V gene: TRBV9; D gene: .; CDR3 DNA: TGTGCCAGCAGGGGTAACTATGGCTACACCTTC; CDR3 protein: CASRGNYGYTF
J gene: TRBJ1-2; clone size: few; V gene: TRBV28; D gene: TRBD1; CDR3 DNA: TGTGCCAGCAGTGGGCCCGGACAGGGCGGTAGCTATGGCTACACCTTC; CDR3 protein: CASSGPGQGGSYGYTF
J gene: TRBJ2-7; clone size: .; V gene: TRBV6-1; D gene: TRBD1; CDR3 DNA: TGTGCCAGCAACGACAGGGGGCGCGACGAGCAGTACTTC; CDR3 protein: CASNDRGRDEQYF
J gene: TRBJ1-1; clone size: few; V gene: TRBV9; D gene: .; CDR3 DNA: TGTGCCAGCAGCGCGACAGTCATGAACACTGAAGCTTTCTTT; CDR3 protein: CASSATVMNTEAFF
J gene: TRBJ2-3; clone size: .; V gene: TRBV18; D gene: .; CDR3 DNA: TGTGCCAGCTCACCAGTGCCAATCTTGGGAGATACGCAGTATTTT; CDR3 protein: CASSPVPILGDTQYF
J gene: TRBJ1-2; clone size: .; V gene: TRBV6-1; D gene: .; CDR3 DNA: TGTGCCAGCAGTGAACGAGGAGGGAACTATGGCTACACCTTC; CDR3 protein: CASSERGGNYGYTF
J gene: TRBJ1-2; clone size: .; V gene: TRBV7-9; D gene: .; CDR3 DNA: TGTGCCAGCAGAGGACGGCGAGGCTATGGCTACACCTTC; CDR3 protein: CASRGRRGYGYTF
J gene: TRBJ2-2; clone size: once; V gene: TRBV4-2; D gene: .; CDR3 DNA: TGTGCCAGCAGCCAAGATCACGGGGTGGAGCTGTTTTTT; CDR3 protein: CASSQDHGVELFF
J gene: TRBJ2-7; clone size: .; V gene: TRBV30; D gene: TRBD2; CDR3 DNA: TGTGCCTGGAGTGGTCTAGCGGGAGGGTTGTACGAGCAGTACTTC; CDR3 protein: CAWSGLAGGLYEQYF
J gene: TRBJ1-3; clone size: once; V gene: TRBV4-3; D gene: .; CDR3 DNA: TGCGCCAGCAGCCAAAGGACAAGCGCTGGAAACACCATATATTTT; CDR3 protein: CASSQRTSAGNTIYF
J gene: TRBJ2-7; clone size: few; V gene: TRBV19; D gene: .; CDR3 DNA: TGTGCCAGTAGTATCACCGGCCCCAGCTCCTACGAGCAGTACTTC; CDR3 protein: CASSITGPSSYEQYF
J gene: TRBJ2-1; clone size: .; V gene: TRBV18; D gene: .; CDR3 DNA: TGTGCCAGCTCACCCCAAGAGATACAGGGAACCTACAATGAGCAGTTCTTC; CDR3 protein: CASSPQEIQGTYNEQFF
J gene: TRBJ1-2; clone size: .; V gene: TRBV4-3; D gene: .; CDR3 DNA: TGCGCCAGCAGCCAAGACACCGGGGTCAGGGAAGTCTATGGCTACACCTTC; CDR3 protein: CASSQDTGVREVYGYTF
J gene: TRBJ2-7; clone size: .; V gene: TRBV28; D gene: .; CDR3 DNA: TGTGCCAGCCAGCCCCCGCTGGAGGGCTACGAGCAGTACTTC; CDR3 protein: CASQPPLEGYEQYF
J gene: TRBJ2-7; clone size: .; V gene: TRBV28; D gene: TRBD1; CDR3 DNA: TGTGCCAGCAGTTTCCCGACAGGGAGAGGTAACTACGAGCAGTACTTC; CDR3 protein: CASSFPTGRGNYEQYF
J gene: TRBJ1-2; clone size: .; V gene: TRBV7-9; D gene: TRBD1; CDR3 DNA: TGTGCCAGCAGCTTAGGCGGGGGACAGAACTATGGCTACACCTTC; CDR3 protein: CASSLGGGQNYGYTF
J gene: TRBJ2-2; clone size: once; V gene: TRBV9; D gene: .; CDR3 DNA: TGTGCCAGCAGCGCGGACTGGAACACCGGGGAGCTGTTTTTT; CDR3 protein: CASSADWNTGELFF
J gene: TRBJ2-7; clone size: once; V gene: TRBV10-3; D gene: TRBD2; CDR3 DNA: TGTGCCATCAGTGACCCCAGAGCGGGATCCGAGCAGTACTTC; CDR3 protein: CAISDPRAGSEQYF
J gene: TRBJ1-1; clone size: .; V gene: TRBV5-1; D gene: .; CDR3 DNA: TGCGCCAGCACCCCTTGGGGGGCGGACACTGAAGCTTTCTTT; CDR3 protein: CASTPWGADTEAFF
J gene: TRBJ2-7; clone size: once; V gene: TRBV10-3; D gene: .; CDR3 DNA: TGTGCCATCAGCCCCGGAGGTTCCAACGAGCAGTACTTC; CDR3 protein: CAISPGGSNEQYF
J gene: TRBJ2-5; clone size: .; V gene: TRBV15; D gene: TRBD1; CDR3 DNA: TGTGCCACCAGCAGAGATCGGGCCAGGGGGGAGACCCAGTACTTC; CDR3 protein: CATSRDRARGETQYF
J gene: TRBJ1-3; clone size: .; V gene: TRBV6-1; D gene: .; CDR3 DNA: TGTGCCAGCCGCCCCGGTTCCGACGGAAACACCATATATTTT; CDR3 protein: CASRPGSDGNTIYF
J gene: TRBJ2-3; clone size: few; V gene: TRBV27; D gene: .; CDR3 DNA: TGTGCCAGCAGTAACCAGAGGGGCACAGATACGCAGTATTTT; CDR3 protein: CASSNQRGTDTQYF
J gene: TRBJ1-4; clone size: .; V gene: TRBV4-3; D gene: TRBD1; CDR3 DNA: TGCGCCAGCAGCCAGACGACAGGGCCTAATGAAAAACTGTTTTTT; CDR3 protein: CASSQTTGPNEKLFF
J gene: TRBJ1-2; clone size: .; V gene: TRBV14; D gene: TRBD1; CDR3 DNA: TGTGCCAGCAGCCAACAGGGGGACTATGGCTACACCTTC; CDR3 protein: CASSQQGDYGYTF
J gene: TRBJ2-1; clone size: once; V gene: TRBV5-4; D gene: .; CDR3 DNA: TGTGCCAGCAGCTTGGGGGGGACTTATTCCTACAATGAGCAGTTCTTC; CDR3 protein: CASSLGGTYSYNEQFF
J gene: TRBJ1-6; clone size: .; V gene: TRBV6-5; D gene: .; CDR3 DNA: TGTGCCAGCAGTTACTCAGGCAGGGGCAATTCACCCCTCCACTTT; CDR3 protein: CASSYSGRGNSPLHF
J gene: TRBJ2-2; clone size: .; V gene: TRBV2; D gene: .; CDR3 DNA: TGTGCCAGCAGTGTGGGGTTGGCCGGGGAGCTGTTTTTT; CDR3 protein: CASSVGLAGELFF
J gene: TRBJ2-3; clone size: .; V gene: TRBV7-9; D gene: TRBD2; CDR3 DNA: TGTGCCAGTGTAAGCGGGAGTCGTGATACGCAGTATTTT; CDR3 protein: CASVSGSRDTQYF
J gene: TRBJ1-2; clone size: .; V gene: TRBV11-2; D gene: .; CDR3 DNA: TGTGCCAGCAGCTTAGATGGGAACGGGTACGGTGGCTACACCTTC; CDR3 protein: CASSLDGNGYGGYTF
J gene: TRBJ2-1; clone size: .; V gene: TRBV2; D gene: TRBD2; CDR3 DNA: TGTGCCAGCAGTGTTAGCGGGGGGGCGGACAATGAGCAGTTCTTC; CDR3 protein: CASSVSGGADNEQFF
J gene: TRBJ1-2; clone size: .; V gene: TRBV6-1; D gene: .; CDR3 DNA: TGTGCCAGCAGTGTGACGGAGGACCCTCGGCTGCACACCTTC; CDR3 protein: CASSVTEDPRLHTF
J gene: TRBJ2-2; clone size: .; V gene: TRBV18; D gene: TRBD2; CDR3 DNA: TGTGCCAGCTCACCACGACTAGCGGGAGGGCCGGCGAACACCGGGGAGCTGTTTTTT; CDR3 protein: CASSPRLAGGPANTGELFF
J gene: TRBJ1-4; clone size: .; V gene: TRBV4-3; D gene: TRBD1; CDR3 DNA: TGCGCCAGCAGCCAAGCAGGGGGCAAGGGTGAAAAACTGTTTTTT; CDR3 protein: CASSQAGGKGEKLFF
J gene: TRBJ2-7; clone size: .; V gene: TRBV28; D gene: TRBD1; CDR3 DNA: TGTGCCAGCCAAACCCCGGGACAGGGGGCTAGCTACGAGCAGTACTTC; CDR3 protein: CASQTPGQGASYEQYF
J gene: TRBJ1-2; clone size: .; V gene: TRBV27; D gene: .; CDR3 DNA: TGTGCCAGCAGCCCAGCTCTTAGCTATGGCTACACCTTC; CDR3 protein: CASSPALSYGYTF
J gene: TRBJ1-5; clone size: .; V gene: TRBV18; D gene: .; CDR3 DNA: TGTGCCAGCTCACCAGGCGTTCATGGGTTTGGTCGCGGTCAGCCCCAGCATTTT; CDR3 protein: CASSPGVHGFGRGQPQHF
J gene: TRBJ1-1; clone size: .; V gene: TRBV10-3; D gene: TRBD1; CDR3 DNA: TGTGCCATCAGGGCGACAGGGGATGGTACTGAAGCTTTCTTT; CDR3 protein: CAIRATGDGTEAFF
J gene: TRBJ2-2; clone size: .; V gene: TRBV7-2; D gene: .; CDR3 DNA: TGTGCCAGCAGCTTCGGGCACAGGGCCGGGGAGCTGTTTTTT; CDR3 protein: CASSFGHRAGELFF
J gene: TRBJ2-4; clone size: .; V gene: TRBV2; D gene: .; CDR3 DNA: TGTGCCAGCAGTGAACTGGCCTTATTACTAGCCAAAAACATTCAGTACTTC; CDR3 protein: CASSELALLLAKNIQYF
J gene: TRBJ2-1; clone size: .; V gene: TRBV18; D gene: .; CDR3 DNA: TGTGCCAGCTCACCCCCAGGGGGGTCCTACAATGAGCAGTTCTTC; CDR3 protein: CASSPPGGSYNEQFF
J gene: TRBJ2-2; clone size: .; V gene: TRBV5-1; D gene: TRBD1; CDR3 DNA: TGCGCCAGCAGCCCGAGGGGGCCCGGGGAGCTGTTTTTT; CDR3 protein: CASSPRGPGELFF
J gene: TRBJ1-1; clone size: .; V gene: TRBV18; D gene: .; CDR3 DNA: TGTGCCAGCTCGGGAGCGGAGGACACTGAAGCTTTCTTT; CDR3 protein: CASSGAEDTEAFF
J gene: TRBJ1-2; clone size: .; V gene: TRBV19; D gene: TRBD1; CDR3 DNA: TGTGCCAGTAGGGGCAGGGGGCGATCGGGCTACACCTTC; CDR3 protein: CASRGRGRSGYTF
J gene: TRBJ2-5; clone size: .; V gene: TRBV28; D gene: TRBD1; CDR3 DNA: TGTGCCAGCACCCACACAGGGGGGGAGACCCAGTACTTC; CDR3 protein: CASTHTGGETQYF
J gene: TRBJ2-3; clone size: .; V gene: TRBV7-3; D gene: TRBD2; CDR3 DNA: TGTGCCAGCAGCTGGGGGGGACTCAGCACAGATACGCAGTATTTT; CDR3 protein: CASSWGGLSTDTQYF
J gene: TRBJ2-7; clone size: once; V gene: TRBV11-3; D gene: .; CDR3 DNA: TGTGCCAGCAGCCCAGGGCCCGACCGGGAGCAGTACTTC; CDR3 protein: CASSPGPDREQYF
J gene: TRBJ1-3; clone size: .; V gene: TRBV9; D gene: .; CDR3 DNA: TGTGCCAGCAGCGTCCAAACGAGCCCCGGGGACACCATATATTTT; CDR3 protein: CASSVQTSPGDTIYF
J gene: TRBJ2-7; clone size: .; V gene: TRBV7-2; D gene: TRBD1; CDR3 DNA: TGTGCCAGCAGCCCACAGGGGGCCAAGGACGAGCAGTACTTC; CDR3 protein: CASSPQGAKDEQYF
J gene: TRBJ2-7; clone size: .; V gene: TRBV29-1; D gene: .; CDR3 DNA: TGCAGCGTTGGAAGGGGGGGCCCCTACGAGCAGTACTTC; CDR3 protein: CSVGRGGPYEQYF
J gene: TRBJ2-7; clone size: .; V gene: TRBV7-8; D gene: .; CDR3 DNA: TGTGCCAGCGCCTCCGCCTACGAGCAGTACTTC; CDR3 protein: CASASAYEQYF
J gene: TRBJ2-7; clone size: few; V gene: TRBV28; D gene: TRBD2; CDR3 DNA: TGTGCCAGCAGTTTACCCGGCGGGGGGCTGGGGGAGCAGTACTTC; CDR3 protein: CASSLPGGGLGEQYF
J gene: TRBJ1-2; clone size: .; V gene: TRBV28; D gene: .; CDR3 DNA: TGTGCCAGCAGCCCCAGTACTAACTATGGCTACACCTTC; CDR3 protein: CASSPSTNYGYTF
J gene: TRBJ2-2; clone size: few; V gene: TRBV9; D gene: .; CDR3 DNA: TGTGCCAGCAGCGTTAGCCGCCTCAACACCGGGGAGCTGTTTTTT; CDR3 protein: CASSVSRLNTGELFF
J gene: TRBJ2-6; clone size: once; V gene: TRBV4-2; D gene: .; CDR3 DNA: TGTGCCAGCAGCCAAGAGATTAGGGACAAGGCCCACTCTGGGGCCAACGTCCTGACTTTC; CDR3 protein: CASSQEIRDKAHSGANVLTF
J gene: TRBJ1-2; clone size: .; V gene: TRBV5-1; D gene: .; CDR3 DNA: TGCGCCAGCAGCTTGGTGGACGGCTTCTCTGGCTACACCTTC; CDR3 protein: CASSLVDGFSGYTF
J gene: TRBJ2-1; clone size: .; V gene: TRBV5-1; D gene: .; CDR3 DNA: TGCGCCAGCAGCTTGGCGGAGGGGATGGTCCTGAGTGAGCAGTTCTTC; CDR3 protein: CASSLAEGMVLSEQFF
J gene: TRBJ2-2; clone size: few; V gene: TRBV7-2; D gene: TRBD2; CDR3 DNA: TGTGCCAGCAGCCCCCCTGGCGGGGGGAACACCGGGGAGCTGTTTTTT; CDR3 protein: CASSPPGGGNTGELFF
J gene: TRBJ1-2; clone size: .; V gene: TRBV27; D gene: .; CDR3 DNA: TGTGCCAGCGCCCCGGGGTCGAGTGGCTACACCTTC; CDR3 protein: CASAPGSSGYTF